These 8 T cell receptor beta chains originate from one sample sequenced in a study of blood T cell repertoires in COVID-19. Sequencing used immunoSEQ multiplex PCR; TCRdb keeps in-frame clones, though not all of them. The table includes about 98,000 clones, 78% detected once. Material: peripheral blood. The source of these receptors is a man aged 55 to 70 with active or convalescent COVID-19.

This rearrangement joins TRBV19 to TRBJ2-3; perhaps TRBD1 as D (6 bases). The CDR3 extends over 13 amino acids. Germline V gene sequence: CDR1 LNHDA, CDR2 SQIVND (reference sequence). Trimming shortened V by 6 bases and J by 1 base, and 8 bases separated the two germline ends. CDR3 in amino acids: CASRKGGTDTQYF. CDR3 nucleotide sequence: TGTGCCAGTAGAAAGGGGGGCACAGATACGCAGTATTTT.

The chain joins TRBV6-1 to TRBJ2-3; TRBD2 agrees at 10 bases. The V segment lost 0 bases and the J segment 2 bases; nucleotides outside the gene matches: 14. CDR1 and CDR2 from the germline V gene are MNHNS and SASEGT. CDR3 length: 20 amino acids. The CDR3 here is CASSEARWLAGVTDTDTQYF. In nucleotides, the CDR3 is TGTGCCAGCAGTGAAGCCCGGTGGCTAGCGGGAGTCACCGACACAGATACGCAGTATTTT.

The rearrangement links TRBV5-1 to TRBJ2-3, with 13 bases matching TRBD2. Germline V CDR1 and CDR2: SGHRS, YFSETQ. The CDR3 is 14 residues long. J lost 6 bases, V lost 7 bases, and 5 bases had no gene match. CDR3 DNA: TGCGCCAGCCAACTAGCGGGAGGGATTGATACGCAGTATTTT. Translated, it gives CASQLAGGIDTQYF.

The chain joins TRBV24-1 to TRBJ1-5, with D tentatively TRBD1 (6 bases). Trimming removed 2 bases from V and 4 bases from J, with 14 bases in between. This CDR3 contains 16 residues. Germline V CDR1 and CDR2: KGHDR, SFDVKD. CDR3 sequence: CATSDSKVGGNQPQHF. CDR3 sequence (DNA): TGTGCCACCAGTGATTCAAAGGTAGGGGGAAATCAGCCCCAGCATTTT.

This clone was found a few times. The chain employs TRBV6-5 and TRBJ2-6; 10 positions agree with TRBD1. Trimming removed 10 bases from V and 3 bases from J; junction bases left unmatched: 3. CDR3 length equals 14 residues. CDR1 is MNHEY and CDR2 is SVGAGI in the germline V gene. CDR3 bases: TGTGCCACCGGACAGGGGGGTGGGGCCAACGTCCTGACTTTC. Amino acids: CATGQGGGANVLTF.

The V gene is TRBV7-6, the J gene TRBJ2-2; the match to TRBD2 covers 12 bases. The V and J ends lost 4 bases and 0 bases, in that order; junction bases with no gene match: 6. CDR3 size: 18 residues. Per germline, CDR1 SGHVS and CDR2 FNYEAQ. In DNA form, the CDR3 reads TGTGCCAGCAGCTACGGGACTAGCGGGTTATCGAACACCGGGGAGCTGTTTTTT. This encodes CASSYGTSGLSNTGELFF.

This chain links TRBV7-2 with TRBJ2-1; TRBD2 matches 12 bases. The CDR3 sequence is 16 residues long. The trim removed 1 base at V and 3 bases at J, leaving 1 base unmatched. Germline V lookup: CDR1 SGHTA, CDR2 FQGNSA. This CDR3 is CASSLGLAGVYNEQFF. DNA for the CDR3: TGTGCCAGCAGCTTAGGACTAGCGGGAGTCTACAATGAGCAGTTCTTC.

The J gene is TRBJ1-2, the V gene TRBV7-2; 7 nucleotides match TRBD1. The J segment lost 4 bases and the V segment lost 2 bases, leaving 7 bases of the junction unmatched. Germline CDR1 is SGHTA and CDR2 is FQGNSA. This CDR3 spans 15 amino acids. For the CDR3, the DNA is TGTGCCAGCAGCTTAAGTCAGGGGGTGGGCTATGGCTACACCTTC. Translating gives CASSLSQGVGYGYTF.